This T cell receptor (beta chain) was found in a study of identical twins. Remarks on this clonotype: Antigen specificity is unknown.

Per germline, CDR1 ENHRY and CDR2 SYGVKD. V was pared by 2 bases and J by 2 bases, with 4 bases of the junction left unmatched. The CDR3 totals 17 residues. Study results and caveats: Beta out-of-frame twin sharing showed a weaker excess.

Unique molecular identifiers were in the cDNA, with template-switch universal primer binding. TCRdb independently ran MiXCR on the 5' RACE reads; one entry per CDR3 protein. Here the sample spans 1.5 million to 2 million distinct CDR3 sequences, around 33% being singletons. Healthy Caucasian individuals made up all the donors. The source is a newborn girl in good health. The genes are TRBV10-3 and TRBJ2-3, with TRBD2 matching 13 bases. The sequenced sample was cord blood. The CDR3 nucleotides are TGTGCCATCAGTGAGACACTAGCGGGGGGGACCACAGATACGCAGTATTTT. This encodes CAISETLAGGTTDTQYF.